This entry lists 2 T cell receptor beta chains sequenced from one sample in a study of T cell repertoires in cytomegalovirus infection. In TCRdb, the reads were re-called with MiXCR into one record per CDR3 protein. Of about 310,000 distinct CDR3 sequences listed, about 25% are singletons. For these TCRs, the target antigens are not known. Sequences were derived from cultured PBMCs, sampled from culture after CMV antigen stimulation. The receptors stem from a human donor in good health (CMV status not recorded). Some clones in this sample may be carry-over from other donors' samples.

This clonotype was observed at least ten times. V usage is TRBV7-2 and J usage is TRBJ2-1; D is unresolved. Germline V gives CDR1 SGHTA, CDR2 FQGNSA. V was trimmed by 1 base and J by 4 bases, leaving 14 bases between them. This CDR3 has 16 amino acids. This CDR3 reads CASSLVSVTRYNEQFF. The DNA for the CDR3 is TGTGCCAGCAGCTTAGTTTCAGTAACGAGGTACAATGAGCAGTTCTTC.

This clonotype appeared a few times. The V call is TRBV7-2, the J call TRBJ1-1; TRBD1 agrees at 8 bases. The germline gives CDR1 SGHTA, CDR2 FQGNSA. The CDR3 loop spans 19 amino acids. J lost 0 bases, V lost 1 base, and 13 bases had no gene match. This CDR3 reads CASSLVWGGTGGLNTEAFF. DNA for the CDR3: TGTGCCAGCAGCTTAGTTTGGGGCGGTACAGGGGGATTGAACACTGAAGCTTTCTTT.